The clone carrying this T cell receptor beta chain has only a few counts. Its cognate antigen is unknown. The sample is drawn from a study of T cell clonotyping in hematopoietic cell transplantation. Study-wide findings and caveats: Broader posttransplant TCR repertoire diversity was predicted by graft donor and pretransplant recipient Inverse Simpson Index values.

The ends were cut back, 5 bases at V and 6 bases at J, with 14 bases in the middle. Germline V lookup: CDR1 MNHEY, CDR2 SMNVEV (reference sequence). The CDR3 consists of 13 residues. Method: immunoSEQ multiplex PCR; TCRdb's copy keeps in-frame clones and lacks some. The sample lists roughly 14,000 clones, approximately 85% occurring once. This TCR was sampled from a woman aged 40-49 years in good health. Some clones in this sample may be carry-over from other donors' samples. The sample comprised peripheral blood mononuclear cells. The rearrangement uses TRBV27 and TRBJ2-7; D is perhaps TRBD1 (6 bases). The CDR3 DNA reads TGTGCCAGCAGTACAGGGTCTTGGGGCGAGCAGTACTTC. Its translation: CASSTGSWGEQYF.